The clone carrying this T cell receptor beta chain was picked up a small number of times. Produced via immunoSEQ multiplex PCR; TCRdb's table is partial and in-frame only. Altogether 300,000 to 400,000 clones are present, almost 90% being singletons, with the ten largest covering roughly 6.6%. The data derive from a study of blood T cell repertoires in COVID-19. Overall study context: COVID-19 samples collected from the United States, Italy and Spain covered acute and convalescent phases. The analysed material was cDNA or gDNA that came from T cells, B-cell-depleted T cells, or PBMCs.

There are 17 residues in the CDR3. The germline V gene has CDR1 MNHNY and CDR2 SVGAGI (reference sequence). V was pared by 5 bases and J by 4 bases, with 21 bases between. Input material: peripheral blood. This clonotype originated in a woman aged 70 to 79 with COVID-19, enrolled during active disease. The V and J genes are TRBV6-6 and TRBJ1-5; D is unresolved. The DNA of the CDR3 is TGTGCCAGCAGTCCTCAAAGACTCGCTCTACATAATCAGCCCCAGCATTTT. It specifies CASSPQRLALHNQPQHF.